Below are 5 T cell receptor beta chains sequenced from a single sample in a study of blood T cell repertoires in COVID-19. The protocol was immunoSEQ multiplex PCR, while the TCRdb copy is restricted to in-frame clones and leaves out a portion. The table lists about 190,000 clones, around 78% of them singletons. Specimen: peripheral blood. All receptors derive from a woman older than 75 with active or convalescent COVID-19.

The gene calls are TRBV5-4 and TRBJ1-3; D gene unclear. Germline V gene data show CDR1 as SGHNT and CDR2 as YYREEE (reference sequence). The CDR3 spans 13 residues. Trimming took off 10 bases at V and 0 bases at J, with 11 bases between the two ends. CDR3 protein: CAVSRGSGNTIYF. CDR3 bases: TGTGCCGTTTCGCGGGGCTCTGGAAACACCATATATTTT.

This clone occurred a few times. The V and J genes are TRBV29-1 and TRBJ2-7; the D gene is possibly TRBD2 (7 bases). Germline values: CDR1 SQVTM, CDR2 ANQGSEA. V lost 7 bases, J lost 6 bases, and 22 bases lay in between. The CDR3 runs 14 residues. This CDR3 reads CSAGGPGALGEQYF. CDR3 DNA sequence: TGCAGCGCCGGGGGGCCAGGGGCTTTGGGCGAGCAGTACTTC.

The chain combines TRBV5-4 with TRBJ2-3; D might be TRBD1 (6 bases). The CDR3 spans 12 residues. The ends were cut back, 8 bases at V and 3 bases at J, with 10 bases in the middle. Germline CDR1 reads SGHNT; CDR2 reads YYREEE (reference sequence). DNA for the CDR3: TGTGCCAGTTCAGGGGAAACAGATACGCAGTATTTT. Translated, it gives CASSGETDTQYF.

The chain is built from TRBV28 and TRBJ2-1; TRBD1 matches at 7 bases. V gave up 0 bases and J gave up 4 bases; unmatched junction bases: 3. The germline gives CDR1 MDHEN, CDR2 SYDVKM. The CDR3 runs 15 residues. CDR3 in DNA: TGTGCCAGCAGTTTATGGGCAGGGGGTTACAATGAGCAGTTCTTC. This codes for CASSLWAGGYNEQFF.

CDR3 loop: CASSSPTSGGYNEQFF. As DNA, the CDR3 is TGCGCCAGCAGCTCTCCGACTAGCGGGGGGTACAATGAGCAGTTCTTC. The chain has TRBV5-1 and TRBJ2-1, with 13 bases aligning to TRBD2. Germline lookup yields CDR1 SGHRS and CDR2 YFSETQ. The trim removed 3 bases at V and 4 bases at J, leaving 4 bases unmatched. This CDR3 region has 16 residues.